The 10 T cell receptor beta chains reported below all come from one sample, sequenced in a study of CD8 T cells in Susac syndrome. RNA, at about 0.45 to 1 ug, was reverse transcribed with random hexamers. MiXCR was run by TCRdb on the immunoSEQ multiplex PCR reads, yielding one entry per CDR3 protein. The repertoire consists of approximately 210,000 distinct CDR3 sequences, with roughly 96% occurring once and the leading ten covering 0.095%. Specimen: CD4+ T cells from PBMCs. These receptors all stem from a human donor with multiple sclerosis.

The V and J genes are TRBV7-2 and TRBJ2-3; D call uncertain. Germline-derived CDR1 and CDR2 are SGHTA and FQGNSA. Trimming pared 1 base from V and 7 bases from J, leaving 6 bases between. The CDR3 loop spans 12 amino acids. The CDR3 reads CASSLVGNTQYF. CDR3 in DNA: TGTGCCAGCAGCTTAGTTGGGAATACGCAGTATTTT. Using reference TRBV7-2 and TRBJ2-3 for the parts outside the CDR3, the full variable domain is GAGVSQSPSNKVTEKGKDVELRCDPISGHTALYWYRQSLGQGLEFLIYFQGNSAPDKSGLPSDRFSAERTGGSVSTLTIQRTQQEDSAVYLCASSLVGNTQYFGPGTRLTVL.

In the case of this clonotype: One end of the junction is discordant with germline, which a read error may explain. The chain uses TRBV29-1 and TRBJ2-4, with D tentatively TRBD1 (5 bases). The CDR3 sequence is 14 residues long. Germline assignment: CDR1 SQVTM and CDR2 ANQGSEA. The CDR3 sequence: CSVGEQVARNIQYF. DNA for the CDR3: TGCAGCGTTGGAGAACAGGTCGCCAGAAACATTCAGTACTTC.

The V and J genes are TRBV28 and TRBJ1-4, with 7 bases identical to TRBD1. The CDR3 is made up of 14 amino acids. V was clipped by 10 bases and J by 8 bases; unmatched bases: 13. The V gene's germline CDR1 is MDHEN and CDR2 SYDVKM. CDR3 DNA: TGTGCCACCCTTAAGGGGGCAGGTCGCGAAAAACTGTTTTTT. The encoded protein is CATLKGAGREKLFF.

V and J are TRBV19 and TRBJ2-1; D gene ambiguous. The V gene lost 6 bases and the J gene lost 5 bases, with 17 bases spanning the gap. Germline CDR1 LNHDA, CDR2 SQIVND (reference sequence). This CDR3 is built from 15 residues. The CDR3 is CASRRQKTAHNEQFF. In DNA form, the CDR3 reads TGTGCCAGTAGACGCCAGAAAACAGCCCACAATGAGCAGTTCTTC.

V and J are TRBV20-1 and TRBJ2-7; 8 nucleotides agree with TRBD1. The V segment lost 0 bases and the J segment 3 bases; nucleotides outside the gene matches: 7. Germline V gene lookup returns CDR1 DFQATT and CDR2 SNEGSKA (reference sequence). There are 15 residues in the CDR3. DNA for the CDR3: TGCAGTGCTAGAGATCTCGGACAGGGTATCTACGAGCAGTACTTC. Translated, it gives CSARDLGQGIYEQYF.

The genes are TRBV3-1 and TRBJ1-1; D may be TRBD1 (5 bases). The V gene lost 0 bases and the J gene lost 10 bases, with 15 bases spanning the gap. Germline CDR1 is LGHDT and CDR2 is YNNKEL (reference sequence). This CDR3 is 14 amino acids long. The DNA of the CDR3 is TGTGCCAGCAGCCAAGACCCTGGGGGGTACGTAGCTTTCTTT. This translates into CASSQDPGGYVAFF.

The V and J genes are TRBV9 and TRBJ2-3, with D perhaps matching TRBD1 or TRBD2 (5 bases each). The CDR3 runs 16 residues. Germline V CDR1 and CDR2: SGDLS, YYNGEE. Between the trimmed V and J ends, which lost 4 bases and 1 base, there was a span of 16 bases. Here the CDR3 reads CASSPGARTGTDTQYF. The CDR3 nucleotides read TGTGCCAGCAGCCCCGGGGCTCGTACCGGCACAGATACGCAGTATTTT. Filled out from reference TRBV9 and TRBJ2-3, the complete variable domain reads DSGVTQTPKHLITATGQRVTLRCSPRSGDLSVYWYQQSLDQGLQFLIQYYNGEERAKGNILERFSAQQFPDLHSELNLSSLELGDSALYFCASSPGARTGTDTQYFGPGTRLTVL.

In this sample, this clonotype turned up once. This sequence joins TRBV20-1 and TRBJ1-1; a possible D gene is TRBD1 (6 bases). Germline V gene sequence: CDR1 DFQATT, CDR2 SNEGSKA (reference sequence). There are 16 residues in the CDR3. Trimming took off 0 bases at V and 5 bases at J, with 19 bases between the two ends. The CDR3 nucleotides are TGCAGTGCTAGAGATGGACAGCTATCCCGGGGGACTGAAGCTTTCTTT. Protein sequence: CSARDGQLSRGTEAFF.

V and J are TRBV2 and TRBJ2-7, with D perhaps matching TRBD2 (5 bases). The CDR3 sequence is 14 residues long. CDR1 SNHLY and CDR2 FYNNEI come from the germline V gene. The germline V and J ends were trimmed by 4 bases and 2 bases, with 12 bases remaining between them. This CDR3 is CASSGREMTYEQYF. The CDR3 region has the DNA TGTGCCAGCAGTGGCCGGGAAATGACCTACGAGCAGTACTTC.

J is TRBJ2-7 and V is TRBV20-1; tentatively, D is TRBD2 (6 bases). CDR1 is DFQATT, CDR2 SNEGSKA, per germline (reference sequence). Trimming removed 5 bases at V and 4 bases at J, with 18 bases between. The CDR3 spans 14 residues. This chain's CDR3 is CSAPELAGRYEQYF. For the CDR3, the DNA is TGCAGTGCTCCCGAACTAGCTGGCCGATACGAGCAGTACTTC.